Below, one TCR beta chain is given with its context. This sample was included in a study of CD8+ T cells in alopecia areata. There are 14 residues in the CDR3. V was shortened by 0 bases and J by 7 bases, with 11 bases between the two germline ends. Germline V gene sequence: CDR1 SGHRS, CDR2 YFSETQ. T lymphocytes (CD4+ and CD8+) were sorted from PBMCs. Extracted RNA was reverse transcribed into cDNA, the sequencing template. Sequenced by immunoSEQ multiplex PCR; TCRdb stores in-frame clones only, minus some. The sample has around 190,000 clones, more than 55% seen once. This receptor was identified in a human donor in good health. The sequencing sample was made of CD8+ T cells sorted from blood. The rearrangement joins TRBV5-1 to TRBJ2-1; D remains unclear. CDR3 nucleotides: TGCGCCAGCAGCTTGGGCAGATCCGGGAATGAGCAGTTCTTC. This sequence encodes CASSLGRSGNEQFF.